This TCR beta chain was recorded in a study of tissue T cells after allogeneic stem cell transplantation. Points from the study as a whole: Motif-based clustering found tissue-specific repertoire signatures shared across patients, though few clones were shared. Limitations included a small, clinically heterogeneous cohort and limited sampling depth. In patients and mice, blood and spleen missed much of tissue repertoire.

This research-autopsy study prospectively enrolled adult allogeneic hematopoietic cell transplant recipients with steroid-refractory graft-versus-host disease. Measured with immunoSEQ multiplex PCR; TCRdb has only the in-frame clones, and not every one. The sample consists of over 1,500 clones, about 80% of them appearing once. Notes on this clone: Its matching antigen is unknown.

Trimming removed 1 base from V and 6 bases from J, with 6 bases in between. This CDR3 is built from 12 residues. From germline, CDR1 is SEHNR and CDR2 FQNEAQ (reference sequence). The specimen comprised colon tissue, sampled at autopsy. The chain recombines TRBV7-9 with TRBJ1-2, with D unresolved. This TCR came from a male patient between 35 and 69 years old with steroid-refractory graft-versus-host disease after an allogeneic stem cell transplant. Some T cells may trace back to the graft donor. The CDR3 nucleotides read TGTGCCAGCAGCTTAGTGGCGGATGGCTACACCTTC. It yields the protein CASSLVADGYTF. The complete variable domain, with remaining parts taken from reference TRBV7-9 and TRBJ1-2, reads DTGVSQNPRHKITKRGQNVTFRCDPISEHNRLYWYRQTLGQGPEFLTYFQNEAQLEKSRLLSDRFSAERPKGSFSTLEIQRTEQGDSAMYLCASSLVADGYTFGSGTRLTVV.